A selection of T cell receptor beta chains follows, all from one sample in a study of T-cell memory formation after mild COVID-19. Using its own MiXCR run on the 5' RACE reads, TCRdb lists one record per CDR3 protein. Among 140,000 to 150,000 distinct CDR3 sequences listed, under 25% were seen once. What was sequenced was PBMCs or a T cell subset sorted from them (not recorded which). The receptors shown here come from an adult woman who had mild COVID-19 (a few samples of this study predate the infection). Cell type and time point are not known. Both conserved end residues are part of each CDR3. Fields, in order: J gene, V gene, CDR3 protein.

>TRBJ1-5|TRBV2
CASTVRGPGGHQPQHF
>TRBJ2-7|TRBV6-1
CATNPEGGQYF
>TRBJ2-1|TRBV25-1
CASTGQGLNEQFF
>TRBJ2-4|TRBV12-3/TRBV12-4
CASSSRGGDIQYF
>TRBJ1-1|TRBV7-6
CASSTGTANTEAFF
>TRBJ1-3|TRBV6-6
CASNRQGQNTIYF
>TRBJ2-5|TRBV27
CASSSYLQETQYF
>TRBJ2-4|TRBV12-3/TRBV12-4
CASSALLGGIQYF
>TRBJ2-2|TRBV10-3
CAISGSSNTGELFF
>TRBJ2-5|TRBV7-3
CASSLRPPTSGQETQYF
>TRBJ1-2|TRBV7-9
CASSLGSYTF
>TRBJ2-2|TRBV12-3/TRBV12-4
CASSPGHNTGELFF
>TRBJ2-3|TRBV12-3/TRBV12-4
CASSKGPDTDTQYF
>TRBJ2-7|TRBV5-1
CASSQLLAGETYEQYF
>TRBJ1-1|TRBV7-9
CARSGTGNEGTEAFF
>TRBJ2-1|TRBV30
CAWRTRPRRTGEQFF
>TRBJ2-2|TRBV12-3/TRBV12-4
CASREGVGELFF
>TRBJ2-1|TRBV3-1
CASSAGTRQGGEQFF
>TRBJ2-1|TRBV2
CASSGDRGYFNEQFF
>TRBJ2-5|TRBV3-1
CASSQLSGGETQYF
>TRBJ1-2|TRBV12-3/TRBV12-4
CASRSDGNYGYTF
>TRBJ2-3|TRBV7-6
CASSLLAGGGTDTQYF
>TRBJ2-7|TRBV6-5
CASSSTPTGGRVYEQYF
>TRBJ1-5|TRBV5-1
CASSFDPRGAGSNQPQHF
>TRBJ2-7|TRBV27
CASSYSGLVGYEQYF
>TRBJ1-2|TRBV12-3/TRBV12-4
CASSLGPIYGYTF
>TRBJ1-1|TRBV12-3/TRBV12-4
CASSTGANTEAFF
>TRBJ2-3|TRBV25-1
CASSDVGITDTQYF
>TRBJ2-1|TRBV5-1
CASSLVGRSSYNEQFF
>TRBJ1-2|TRBV12-3/TRBV12-4
CASSTQGRSYGYTF
>TRBJ2-7|TRBV20-1
CSARDGQSYEQYF
>TRBJ2-1|TRBV5-1
CASSFWTSTYNEQFF
>TRBJ1-5|TRBV24-1
CATSKTGGGQPQHF
>TRBJ2-7|TRBV11-2
CASSSPGQGAYEQYF
>TRBJ1-1|TRBV29-1
CSVLAGRTEAFF
>TRBJ1-5|TRBV18
CASSPSTPRRPQHF
>TRBJ1-5|TRBV29-1
CSAGGRGDQPQHF
>TRBJ2-4|TRBV5-1
CASSATSGNGIQYF
>TRBJ1-2|TRBV3-1
CASSQVGYGYTF
>TRBJ2-7|TRBV3-1
CASSPAGGSYEQYF
>TRBJ2-1|TRBV20-1
CSANSFAGGAYNEQFF
>TRBJ1-5|TRBV12-3/TRBV12-4
CASSLGTEGTQPQHF
>TRBJ2-7|TRBV7-2
CASSARGTGDGYEQYF
>TRBJ1-6|TRBV15
CATSTAGVGNSPLHF
>TRBJ2-7|TRBV5-4
CASSPESGRALYEQYF
>TRBJ2-2|TRBV7-8
CASSLDAGLFTGELFF
>TRBJ2-7|TRBV2
CASSFQRNSYEQYF
>TRBJ2-7|TRBV11-1
CASSRDRYEQYF
>TRBJ2-5|TRBV7-6
CASSLDWAGETQYF
>TRBJ1-2|TRBV5-6
CASSYRDRGGYGYTF
>TRBJ2-1|TRBV6-5
CASSRGLAGGPGEQFF